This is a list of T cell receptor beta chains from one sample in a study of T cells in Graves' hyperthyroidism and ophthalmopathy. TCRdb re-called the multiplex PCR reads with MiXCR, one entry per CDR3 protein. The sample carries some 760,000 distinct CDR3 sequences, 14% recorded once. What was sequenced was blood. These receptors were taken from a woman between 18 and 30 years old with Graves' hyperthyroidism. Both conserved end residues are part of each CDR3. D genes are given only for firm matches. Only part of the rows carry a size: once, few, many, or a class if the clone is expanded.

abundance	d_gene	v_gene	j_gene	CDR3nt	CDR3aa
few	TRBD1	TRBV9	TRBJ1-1	TGTGCCAGCAGCCGGGACAGGGTTTTCACTGAAGCTTTCTTT	CASSRDRVFTEAFF
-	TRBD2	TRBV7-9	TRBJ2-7	TGTGCCAGCAGAGGGCCTCCGGGAGGGGGAAATGAGCAGTACTTC	CASRGPPGGGNEQYF
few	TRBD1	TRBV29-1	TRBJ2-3	TGCAGCGTCGTACATACAGGGGCGAGGGATACGCAGTATTTT	CSVVHTGARDTQYF
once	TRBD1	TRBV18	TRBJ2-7	TGTGCCAGCCGGGACAGGCTAGGCTCCTACGAGCAGTACTTC	CASRDRLGSYEQYF
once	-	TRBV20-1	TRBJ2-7	TGCAGTGCCGCCGGGACTCCACCCTCCTACGAGCAGTACTTC	CSAAGTPPSYEQYF
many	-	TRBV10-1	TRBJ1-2	TGCGCCAGCAGTGAGTCACTATCTCTGCTGGCGCCCTATGGCTACACCTTC	CASSESLSLLAPYGYTF
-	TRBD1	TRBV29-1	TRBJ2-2	TGCAGCGTTGAAGTACCCACAGGGGGCGCGGTCGGGGAGCTGTTTTTT	CSVEVPTGGAVGELFF
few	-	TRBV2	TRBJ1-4	TGTGCCAGCAGTCCCCATTTTGACGGAAAACTGTTTTTT	CASSPHFDGKLFF
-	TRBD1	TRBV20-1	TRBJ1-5	TGCAGTGCTAGACCGAATGACAGGGGCGGGGAGCCCCAGCATTTT	CSARPNDRGGEPQHF
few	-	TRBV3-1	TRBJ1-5	TGTGCCAGCAGCCAAAATTCCCAGGGGAATCAGCCCCAGCATTTT	CASSQNSQGNQPQHF
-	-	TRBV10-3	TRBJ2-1	TGTGCCATCAGTGAACCAGGAGATTACTACAATGAGCAGTTCTTC	CAISEPGDYYNEQFF
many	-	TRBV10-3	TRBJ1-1	TGTGCCATCAGCGATGGAGGGGTAGCTAAGAACACTGAAGCTTTCTTT	CAISDGGVAKNTEAFF
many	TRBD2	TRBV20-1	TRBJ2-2	TGCAGTGCTAAAATTAGCGGGAGGCCCACCGGGGAGCTGTTTTTT	CSAKISGRPTGELFF
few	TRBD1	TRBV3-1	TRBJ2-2	TGTGCCAGCAGCCCGAAGAACAGGGGGCTCGGCGGGGAGCTGTTTTTT	CASSPKNRGLGGELFF
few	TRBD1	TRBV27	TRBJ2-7	TGTGCCAGCAGAATGACAGGGAGAGGCTACGAGCAGTACTTC	CASRMTGRGYEQYF
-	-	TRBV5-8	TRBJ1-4	TGTGCCAGCAGCTCAGGGGACGGCCCAACTAATGAAAAACTGTTTTTT	CASSSGDGPTNEKLFF
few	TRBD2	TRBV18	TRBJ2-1	TGTGCCAGCTCCCTTTATTCCGGCGGGAGGGCCTCCTACAATGAGCAGTTCTTC	CASSLYSGGRASYNEQFF
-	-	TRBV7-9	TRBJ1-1	TGTGCCAGCAGCTTAGAGTACCGGAAAACCTATGGGAACACTGAAGCTTTCTTT	CASSLEYRKTYGNTEAFF
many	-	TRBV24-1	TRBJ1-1	TGTGCCACCAGTGATTCTCGGGGTCCTGGGGCTGAAGCTTTCTTT	CATSDSRGPGAEAFF
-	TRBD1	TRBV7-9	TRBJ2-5	TGTGCCAGCAGCTGGACAGGAGTGGAGACCCAGTACTTC	CASSWTGVETQYF
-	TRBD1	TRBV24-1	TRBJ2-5	TGTGCCACCAGTGACCCCGGACAGGGACAAGGGACCCAGTACTTC	CATSDPGQGQGTQYF
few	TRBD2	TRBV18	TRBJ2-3	TGTGCCAGCTCACTCCCTCGGACTAGCGGGAACACAGATACGCAGTATTTT	CASSLPRTSGNTDTQYF
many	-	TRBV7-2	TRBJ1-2	TGTGCCAGCAGTCTAGGGTCCGACAGTATCTATGGCTACACCTTC	CASSLGSDSIYGYTF
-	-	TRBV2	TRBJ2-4	TGTGCCAGTGCCGAGGGTACCCCTGCGGCCAAAAACATTCAGTACTTC	CASAEGTPAAKNIQYF
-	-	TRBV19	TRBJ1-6	TGTGCCAGTAGATGGGGAGGTCGGCGCGATTCACCCCTCCACTTT	CASRWGGRRDSPLHF
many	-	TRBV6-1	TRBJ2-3	TGTGCCAGCAGTCTAGACATCTTTGGCACAGATACGCAGTATTTT	CASSLDIFGTDTQYF
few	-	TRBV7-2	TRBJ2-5	TGTGCCAGCAGCTTAGCGCGTCAGGGGTCGGACGAGACCCAGTACTTC	CASSLARQGSDETQYF